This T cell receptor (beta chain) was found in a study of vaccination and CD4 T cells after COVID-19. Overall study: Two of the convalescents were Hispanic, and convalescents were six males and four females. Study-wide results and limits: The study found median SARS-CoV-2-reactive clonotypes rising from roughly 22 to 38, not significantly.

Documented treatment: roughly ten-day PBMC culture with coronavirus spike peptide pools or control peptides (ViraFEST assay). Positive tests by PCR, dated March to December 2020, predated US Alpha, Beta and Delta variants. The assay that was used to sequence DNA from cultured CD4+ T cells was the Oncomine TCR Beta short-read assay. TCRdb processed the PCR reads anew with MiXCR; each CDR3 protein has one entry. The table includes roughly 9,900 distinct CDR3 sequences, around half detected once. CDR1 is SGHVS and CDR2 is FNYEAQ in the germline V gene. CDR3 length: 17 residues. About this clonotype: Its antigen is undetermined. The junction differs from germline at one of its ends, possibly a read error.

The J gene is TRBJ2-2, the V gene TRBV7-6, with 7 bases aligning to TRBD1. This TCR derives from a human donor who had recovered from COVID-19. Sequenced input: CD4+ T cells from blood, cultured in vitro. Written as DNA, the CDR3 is TGTGCCAGCAGCTTTGACCTGGGACAGCCGAACGCCGGGGAGCTGTTTTTT. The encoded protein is CASSFDLGQPNAGELFF.